These T cell receptor beta chains were read from a single sample in a study of Tregs in tolerant kidney transplant recipients. The protocol was immunoSEQ multiplex PCR, while the TCRdb copy is restricted to in-frame clones and leaves out a portion. The repertoire holds about 52,000 clones, over 80% seen once, with roughly 15% in the top ten. The source material was CD8+ T cells from blood (PBMCs), sampled 24 months after the transplant. The receptors shown here come from a human patient who received a combined kidney and bone marrow transplant. Some T cells may trace back to the graft donor. Each CDR3 is given without its conserved first and last residue. Fields, in order: J gene, V gene, CDR3 protein.

TRBJ2-5 | TRBV9 | ASSVGTSGGGETQY
TRBJ2-7 | TRBV4-3 | ASSQTHVSGRDYEQY
TRBJ2-7 | TRBV5-4 | ASSSPSGGTYEQY
TRBJ1-1 | TRBV28 | ASSLRGGGTEAF
TRBJ1-6 | TRBV4-3 | ASRKASLGIGDYNSPLH
TRBJ2-1 | TRBV19 | ASSAGLAGVSYNEQF
TRBJ2-1 | TRBV9 | VSSDPRTSASNEQF
TRBJ2-5 | TRBV18 | ASSPGSGETQY
TRBJ2-7 | TRBV19 | ASSPSLGQGGEQY
TRBJ2-5 | TRBV5-1 | ASSSLPPGGPQETQY
TRBJ2-4 | TRBV5-8 | ASSFGSKNIQY
TRBJ2-1 | TRBV7-9 | ASSGGREQF
TRBJ1-1 | TRBV29-1 | SVEDVVGVNTEAF
TRBJ2-1 | TRBV7-9 | ASSSGLYNEQF
TRBJ2-7 | TRBV4-3 | ASSQGLARYEQY
TRBJ2-7 | TRBV10-1 | ASSEKPGHKSSYEQY
TRBJ2-1 | TRBV7-2 | ASSLLAGAYNEQF
TRBJ2-7 | TRBV7-9 | ASSLAQGLFSYEQY
TRBJ2-7 | TRBV9 | ASSGSGSYEQY
TRBJ2-3 | TRBV6-4 | ASSNGLAGDTQY
TRBJ2-3 | TRBV1 | TSSQDYSETSTDTQY
TRBJ2-7 | TRBV11-3 | ASSFAGGSAYEQY
TRBJ1-5 | TRBV6-4 | ASSDIQGTYQPQH
TRBJ2-7 | TRBV9 | ASSVGSSGGTYEQY
TRBJ2-7 | TRBV5-1 | ASSGSEYIEQY
TRBJ2-1 | TRBV7-9 | ASSFRTSGGWTSYNEQF
TRBJ2-1 | TRBV5-1 | ASPPTAGETQTYNEQF
TRBJ1-2 | TRBV7-8 | ASSFGQGTYGYT
TRBJ2-7 | TRBV27 | ASSPDRDVPYEQY
TRBJ2-1 | TRBV4-3 | ASSQDRAGGVSDEQF
TRBJ2-6 | TRBV7-6 | ASSYTSGGSGANVLT
TRBJ1-2 | TRBV19 | ASSIVTGKNYGYT
TRBJ2-2 | TRBV9 | ASVKGATGELF
TRBJ2-3 | TRBV29-1 | SVSSGTSRADTQY
TRBJ2-7 | TRBV4-1 | ASSQVPGEYEQY
TRBJ2-7 | TRBV19 | ASSTVVGGPYEQY
TRBJ2-2 | TRBV19 | ASSMQGTGELF
TRBJ1-1 | TRBV30 | AWSVHRGYTEAF
TRBJ2-1 | TRBV7-9 | ASTEGAGGGAGEQF
TRBJ2-5 | TRBV18 | ASSGRAGTQY
TRBJ1-1 | TRBV7-8 | ASSFGATEAF
TRBJ2-7 | TRBV7-2 | ASSPTILGAYEQY
TRBJ2-3 | TRBV27 | ASRDSGGVDTQY
TRBJ2-3 | TRBV1 | TSSQDCSRGTDTQY
TRBJ2-3 | TRBV11-2 | ASSLWTKGDTQY
TRBJ2-7 | TRBV5-6 | ASSLGTGPYEQY
TRBJ1-4 | TRBV28 | ASTLSPGSTNEKLF
TRBJ2-7 | TRBV9 | ASSGTSGRDEQY
TRBJ2-1 | TRBV7-9 | ASSRPGTSGGGNEQF
TRBJ2-7 | TRBV29-1 | SVEDRAGVGYEQY
TRBJ2-1 | TRBV27 | ASSLGSGDYNEQF
TRBJ2-7 | TRBV27 | ASTPASGYEQY
TRBJ1-4 | TRBV28 | ASSLLLDNEKLF
TRBJ2-7 | TRBV27 | ASSFGLAYTYEQY
TRBJ2-2 | TRBV4-3 | ASSQDWTVTGELF